These T cell receptor beta chains were read from a single sample in a study of spatial heterogeneity in lung cancer. A single record per CDR3 protein comes from TCRdb applying MiXCR to the 5' RACE reads. The sample lists around 74,000 distinct CDR3 sequences, roughly 15% occurring once. Sequenced material: PBMCs, taken at surgery. These receptor sequences come from a male donor with early-stage non-small cell lung cancer. The CDR3 runs from the conserved cysteine through the conserved F or W. The D gene is left open where the match is weak. Clone size is not always given. Where it is, it says once, few, many or a class for expanded clones.

cdr3_nt	cdr3_aa	d_call	v_call	j_call	clone_size
TGCAGTGCTAGAGATCGACTAGCGGGAGTAGTACCCTACGAGCAGTACTTC	CSARDRLAGVVPYEQYF	TRBD2	TRBV20-1	TRBJ2-7	few
TGCGCCAGCAGCTTCAATGACCCCCCGGGCGGCTACACCTTC	CASSFNDPPGGYTF	-	TRBV5-1	TRBJ1-2	few
TGCAGCGTTGAACCTCCGCCGGGACCGAGGAACACTGAAGCTTTCTTT	CSVEPPPGPRNTEAFF	-	TRBV29-1	TRBJ1-1	few
TGCGCCAGCAGCCAGCTAGCGGGAGAGAACACCGGGGAGCTGTTTTTT	CASSQLAGENTGELFF	TRBD2	TRBV4-1	TRBJ2-2	many
TGTGCCACCAGTGATTTGCCCGGGATACGCGGAAACACCATATATTTT	CATSDLPGIRGNTIYF	-	TRBV24-1	TRBJ1-3	few
TGCGCCAGCAGCTCGACAGGGACCCAGTACTTC	CASSSTGTQYF	-	TRBV5-1	TRBJ2-5	few
TGCGCCAGCAGCTTGAGGGACAGGGGAATCTCTGAAGCTTTCTTT	CASSLRDRGISEAFF	TRBD1	TRBV5-1	TRBJ1-1	few
TGTGCCAGCAGCCAAGAGATAGGGAGCTCCTACGAGCAGTACTTC	CASSQEIGSSYEQYF	-	TRBV14	TRBJ2-7	-
TGTGCCAGCAGATCTACAGGCCCGTCTGGAAACACCATATATTTT	CASRSTGPSGNTIYF	-	TRBV12-3/TRBV12-4	TRBJ1-3	many
TGTGCCAGCAGACTTACGGGACAGAACACTGAAGCTTTCTTT	CASRLTGQNTEAFF	-	TRBV7-3	TRBJ1-1	many
TGTGCCAGCAGCAAAGGTAGCGGGAGACACTGGGCCAATGAGCAGTTCTTC	CASSKGSGRHWANEQFF	-	TRBV21-1	TRBJ2-1	-
TGTGCCAGCAGTTTTGATAGCGGGAGGGCCCGGCAGTTCTTC	CASSFDSGRARQFF	TRBD2	TRBV12-3/TRBV12-4	TRBJ2-1	many
TGTGCCAGCACTGACCGTCCCAAGAGAGAGCAGTTCTTC	CASTDRPKREQFF	-	TRBV12-3/TRBV12-4	TRBJ2-1	few
TGTGCCAGCAGCCCGGGACAGCAACCCGCGGCGGCTTTCTTT	CASSPGQQPAAAFF	TRBD1	TRBV7-9	TRBJ1-1	-
TGTGCCAGCAGCCAAGATGGACAGGCCCCCACAGGGCAGTACTTC	CASSQDGQAPTGQYF	TRBD1	TRBV4-2	TRBJ2-7	many
TGTGCCAGCAGCCAAGCGTGGGGCGCAGACAATGAGCAGTTCTTC	CASSQAWGADNEQFF	-	TRBV3-1	TRBJ2-1	many
TGTGCCAGCAGCTCCCGGACGAGGAACACTGAAGCTTTCTTT	CASSSRTRNTEAFF	-	TRBV16	TRBJ1-1	-
TGCAGCGTTGGAGGGAGCGGTCAGCCCCAGCATTTT	CSVGGSGQPQHF	-	TRBV29-1	TRBJ1-5	-
TGCAGTGCTAGATTTGTTATCGGGAGAAAAGAGACCCAGTACTTC	CSARFVIGRKETQYF	-	TRBV20-1	TRBJ2-5	-
TGTGCCAGCAGCTTTGGAGCGGCGAACACTGAAGCTTTCTTT	CASSFGAANTEAFF	-	TRBV11-3	TRBJ1-1	-
TGTGCCAGCACAAGTACTAGCGGACTCTACAATGAGCAGTTCTTC	CASTSTSGLYNEQFF	TRBD2	TRBV14	TRBJ2-1	-
TGTGCCAGCAGCTCGGCCACAGGGAGGGAGCAGTACTTC	CASSSATGREQYF	-	TRBV5-4	TRBJ2-7	-
TGTGCCAGCTCACCGGAGAGTGACGCGGGTAGCATTCAGTACTTC	CASSPESDAGSIQYF	-	TRBV18	TRBJ2-4	many
TGTGCCAGCACCATAGCGGGAGTTGAATACGAGCAGTACTTC	CASTIAGVEYEQYF	TRBD2	TRBV6-2/TRBV6-3	TRBJ2-7	-
TGTGCCAGCAGCCATGGCACCATGAACACTGAAGCTTTCTTT	CASSHGTMNTEAFF	-	TRBV3-1	TRBJ1-1	-
TGTGCTAGTGGTTTGGTGACAGGCTACAATGAGCAGTTCTTC	CASGLVTGYNEQFF	-	TRBV12-5	TRBJ2-1	-
TGTGCCAGCTCACCAAGAGAGGGGTTTTCCAATGAAAAACTGTTTTTT	CASSPREGFSNEKLFF	-	TRBV18	TRBJ1-4	-
TGCAGCGTGCGAACAGGGACTGGAAACACCATATATTTT	CSVRTGTGNTIYF	-	TRBV29-1	TRBJ1-3	many
TGTGCCAGCAGCCCGTTACAGGGGCGGGAGACCCAGTACTTC	CASSPLQGRETQYF	TRBD1	TRBV27	TRBJ2-5	few
TGTGCCAGTAGTTCACAGGACAGGGGGCAAGGTCAGCCCCAGCATTTT	CASSSQDRGQGQPQHF	TRBD1	TRBV19	TRBJ1-5	-